The clone carrying this T cell receptor beta chain was detected once. Its specificity is not known. This entry belongs to a study of T cell repertoires in cytomegalovirus infection. For the study at large: Both a matching HLA type and CMV infection were indicated by public TCR beta signatures. Study-wide results and limits: The ex vivo response was dominated by HLA-C-restricted CMV-specific TCR beta clonotypes.

CDR1 and CDR2 (germline): GTSNPN, SVGIG (reference sequence). The CDR3 has 10 residues. V was cut by 2 bases and J by 5 bases, with 3 bases left in between. TCRdb ran MiXCR on the reads and lists one entry per CDR3 protein. The repertoire includes 150,000 to 200,000 distinct CDR3 sequences, 28% of them detected once, and approximately 31% sits in the top ten. The clonotype comes from a human donor in good health (CMV status not recorded). Some clones in this sample may be carry-over from other donors' samples. The sequenced sample consisted of PBMCs. J is TRBJ1-1 and V is TRBV30; D not certain. Here the CDR3 DNA reads TGTGCCTGGAGTCAGACTGAAGCTTTCTTT. Translating it yields CAWSQTEAFF.